What follows describes a single TCR beta chain. Patients in Seattle were enrolled during active infection, then followed longitudinally. Germline trimming cut 5 bases from V and 3 bases from J; bases unmatched to any gene: 8. The CDR3 loop spans 16 amino acids. Germline V gene sequence: CDR1 SGHTA, CDR2 FQGNSA. Original analysis: Amplification of reference gene primers was used by the study to estimate nucleated cell counts. This table comes from immunoSEQ multiplex PCR, and its TCRdb copy is limited to in-frame clones, with some not included. V, J and clone size are taken as reported in that table, and D and trimming were inferred from the DNA itself. There are 450,000 or so clones in the sample; approximately 92% occur only once, and over 0.7% lies in the top ten. The data derive from a study of blood T cell repertoires in COVID-19. Study summary: In each case, the material was cDNA or gDNA derived from T cells, B-cell-depleted T cells, or PBMCs.

The sequencing input was peripheral blood. The clonotype comes from a man aged 18 to 30 with COVID-19, enrolled during active disease. This chain uses TRBV7-2 with TRBJ2-7, with 12 bases identical to TRBD2. The CDR3 here is CASSPGLAGLFYEQYF. The CDR3 coding sequence is TGTGCCAGCAGCCCGGGACTAGCGGGCCTCTTCTACGAGCAGTACTTC.